The 32 T cell receptor beta chains reported below all come from one sample, sequenced in a study of cytomegalovirus exposure and HLA in healthy donors. The PCR was carried out with 60 Vbeta primers and 13 Jbeta primers. Profiled with immunoSEQ multiplex PCR; TCRdb holds only in-frame clones, not every one. In the table there are under 200,000 clones, 82% of which are singletons. What was sequenced was PBMCs. The receptors originated from a girl between 10 and 17 years old in good health and CMV-seropositive.

The J gene is TRBJ2-1, the V gene TRBV29-1, with D uncertain. There are 10 residues in the CDR3. Germline V gives CDR1 SQVTM, CDR2 ANQGSEA. V was trimmed by 6 bases and J by 6 bases, leaving 6 bases between them. CDR3 nucleotides: TGCAGCGTACAGAGCAATGAGCAGTTCTTC. This encodes CSVQSNEQFF.

V is TRBV28 and J is TRBJ1-1, with D maybe TRBD1 (5 bases). The CDR3 has 13 amino acids. Trimming shortened V by 7 bases and J by 7 bases, and 16 bases separated the two germline ends. CDR1 is MDHEN, CDR2 SYDVKM, per germline. In DNA, the CDR3 is TGTGCCAGCATCTCGGGGGGAGTGGGTGAAGCTTTCTTT. Translated, it gives CASISGGVGEAFF.

This clone is a singleton in its sample. The rearrangement links TRBV30 to TRBJ2-2, with TRBD2 as a possible D gene (6 bases). CDR3 length: 15 amino acids. Germline V gene data show CDR1 as GTSNPN and CDR2 as SVGIG (reference sequence). Trimming cost V 0 bases and J 3 bases, with 11 bases left between them. The CDR3, as DNA: TGTGCCTGGAGTGTACGGGGGTTGGACACCGGGGAGCTGTTTTTT. It encodes CAWSVRGLDTGELFF. Together with reference TRBV30 and TRBJ2-2, the CDR3 gives the full variable domain: SQTIHQWPATLVQPVGSPLSLECTVEGTSNPNLYWYRQAAGRGLQLLFYSVGIGQISSEVPQNLSASRPQDRQFILSSKKLLLSDSGFYLCAWSVRGLDTGELFFGEGSRLTVL.

This sequence joins TRBV6-1 and TRBJ2-1, with 11 bases lining up with TRBD2. Germline-derived CDR1 and CDR2 are MNHNS and SASEGT. Unmatched junction bases numbered 5, after V lost 3 bases and J lost 7 bases. The CDR3 contains 15 residues. CDR3 coding DNA: TGTGCCAGCAGTGATAGCGGGAGGGGGGGGAATGAGCAGTTCTTC. Amino acids: CASSDSGRGGNEQFF.

This chain uses TRBV7-9 with TRBJ2-1; 8 bases align to TRBD2. The CDR3 has 14 amino acids. Trimming cost V 7 bases and J 6 bases; bases outside gene matches: 8. The germline gives CDR1 SEHNR, CDR2 FQNEAQ (reference sequence). The CDR3 sequence: CASTSGGYFNEQFF. The DNA for the CDR3 is TGTGCCAGCACGTCGGGAGGGTACTTCAATGAGCAGTTCTTC.

The V and J genes are TRBV5-1 and TRBJ2-7; 8 bases match TRBD1. This CDR3 contains 15 residues. V was pared by 3 bases and J by 4 bases, with 9 bases of the junction left unmatched. The germline V gene encodes CDR1 SGHRS and CDR2 YFSETQ. The CDR3 spells CASSSPGTGKYEQYF. The DNA for the CDR3 is TGCGCCAGCAGCTCGCCCGGGACAGGAAAATACGAGCAGTACTTC.

This clone came up a few times. The chain carries TRBV2 and TRBJ1-5; 7 positions agree with TRBD1. V shed 3 bases, J shed 0 bases, and the junction held 5 bases outside the gene matches. Germline V gene sequence: CDR1 SNHLY, CDR2 FYNNEI. This CDR3 contains 16 residues. In DNA form, the CDR3 reads TGTGCCAGCAGTGAGGGGACAGAGGCTAGCAATCAGCCCCAGCATTTT. Residues: CASSEGTEASNQPQHF.

The rearrangement uses TRBV27 and TRBJ1-1; TRBD1 is a possible D gene (5 bases). The CDR3 spans 15 residues. Trimming stripped 5 bases from V and 4 bases from J, with 17 bases between. Germline V gene lookup returns CDR1 MNHEY and CDR2 SMNVEV (reference sequence). In DNA, the CDR3 is TGTGCCAGCAGTACTGACAGTTTTAAAATCACTGAAGCTTTCTTT. Protein: CASSTDSFKITEAFF.

Here the CDR3 reads CASKEGMGGEQFF. The CDR3 nucleotides read TGCGCCAGCAAAGAGGGCATGGGCGGTGAGCAGTTCTTC. The gene calls are TRBV10-2 and TRBJ2-1; maybe TRBD2 (5 bases). CDR3 length: 13 residues. Trimming stripped 7 bases from V and 9 bases from J, with 16 bases between. Looked up from germline, CDR1 is WSHSY and CDR2 is SAAADI.

The rearrangement uses TRBV7-2 and TRBJ2-1; D gene ambiguous. Germline V gene data show CDR1 as SGHTA and CDR2 as FQGNSA. The V and J ends lost 3 bases and 6 bases respectively, with 6 bases between them. There are 12 residues in the CDR3. The CDR3 protein is CASSFLPNEQFF. DNA for the CDR3: TGTGCCAGCAGCTTTCTTCCCAATGAGCAGTTCTTC.

The table lists this clone with a few counts. The V gene is TRBV5-6, the J gene TRBJ1-1; D gene ambiguous. This CDR3 has 13 residues. The V and J ends lost 4 bases and 0 bases respectively, with 7 bases between them. Germline lookup yields CDR1 SGHDT and CDR2 YYEEEE. CDR3 in amino acids: CASSQYMNTEAFF. CDR3 coding DNA: TGTGCCAGCAGCCAGTACATGAACACTGAAGCTTTCTTT.

This clone was recorded a few times. The V and J genes are TRBV16 and TRBJ1-4; D remains ambiguous. V was clipped by 5 bases and J by 8 bases, with 12 bases between them. Germline V gene data show CDR1 as KGHSY and CDR2 as FQNENV. The length of the CDR3 is 13 residues. The CDR3 nucleotides are TGTGCCAGCAGCGACACTTTAAGGGAAAAACTGTTTTTT. It encodes CASSDTLREKLFF.

The V gene is TRBV18, the J gene TRBJ2-5; D is unresolved. The CDR3 consists of 13 residues. From germline, CDR1 is KGHSH and CDR2 LQKENI. Deletions cut 7 bases from V and 4 bases from J, with 13 bases between. CDR3 sequence: CASFWRRGETQYF. The DNA of the CDR3 is TGTGCCAGCTTTTGGCGGAGAGGAGAGACCCAGTACTTC.

The chain recombines TRBV5-1 with TRBJ2-7, with 9 nucleotides matching TRBD1. The trim removed 4 bases at V and 3 bases at J, leaving 5 bases unmatched. Germline V gives CDR1 SGHRS, CDR2 YFSETQ. The CDR3 sequence is 14 residues long. CDR3 bases: TGCGCCAGCAGCGTCCGGGACAGGGTCTACGAGCAGTACTTC. Its translation: CASSVRDRVYEQYF.

The J gene is TRBJ2-7, the V gene TRBV27, with TRBD2 matching 9 bases. The trim removed 3 bases at V and 5 bases at J, leaving 11 bases unmatched. This CDR3 comprises 16 residues. Germline V gene lookup returns CDR1 MNHEY and CDR2 SMNVEV (reference sequence). The CDR3, as DNA: TGTGCCAGCAGTTTTGGGCGGGAGGGCGTATTCAACGAGCAGTACTTC. The encoded protein is CASSFGREGVFNEQYF.

The genes are TRBV5-6 and TRBJ1-2, with a possible D match to TRBD1 (6 bases). V was clipped by 9 bases and J by 4 bases, with 22 bases between them. Germline CDR1 SGHDT, CDR2 YYEEEE. CDR3 length equals 15 residues. For the CDR3, the DNA is TGTGCCACAAGGGGGGGCGCCGAGGTCCCCTATGGCTACACCTTC. It is translated as CATRGGAEVPYGYTF.

The J gene is TRBJ2-1, the V gene TRBV19, with 7 bases identical to TRBD2. The J segment lost 0 bases and the V segment lost 3 bases, leaving 11 bases of the junction unmatched. The CDR3 loop spans 18 amino acids. In germline, CDR1 is LNHDA, CDR2 SQIVND (reference sequence). This CDR3 reads CASSMRFWEGASYNEQFF. In nucleotides, the CDR3 is TGTGCCAGTAGTATGAGGTTTTGGGAGGGAGCCTCCTACAATGAGCAGTTCTTC.

The V call is TRBV10-2, the J call TRBJ1-1; D uncertain. The V end was cut by 2 bases, the J end by 0 bases, with 16 bases between. CDR3 length: 17 residues. Germline lookup yields CDR1 WSHSY and CDR2 SAAADI. The DNA for the CDR3 is TGCGCCAGCAGTGAGGGTCGTGAAGGAGGCTTGAACACTGAAGCTTTCTTT. Residues: CASSEGREGGLNTEAFF.

The V and J genes are TRBV7-9 and TRBJ2-1; 13 nucleotides align to TRBD2. CDR1 is SEHNR and CDR2 is FQNEAQ in the germline V gene (reference sequence). Unmatched junction bases numbered 11, after V lost 5 bases and J lost 7 bases. There are 17 residues in the CDR3. The chain's CDR3 is CASSIGLAGAIINEQFF. The CDR3 nucleotides are TGTGCCAGCAGCATCGGACTAGCGGGGGCGATTATTAATGAGCAGTTCTTC.

This clone was seen a few times. V gene TRBV28 combines with J gene TRBJ2-3; 12 positions agree with TRBD2. The CDR3 spans 15 residues. Per germline, CDR1 MDHEN and CDR2 SYDVKM. The J segment lost 4 bases and the V segment lost 4 bases, leaving 3 bases of the junction unmatched. CDR3: CASSSLAGGPDTQYF. Here the CDR3 DNA reads TGTGCCAGCAGTTCTCTAGCGGGGGGGCCAGATACGCAGTATTTT.

This clone was detected once. The chain uses TRBV27 and TRBJ1-5; tentatively, D is TRBD1 (5 bases). V was pared by 5 bases and J by 4 bases, with 12 bases between. The germline V gene encodes CDR1 MNHEY and CDR2 SMNVEV (reference sequence). This CDR3 comprises 14 residues. CDR3 loop: CASSLTGDNQPQHF. CDR3 in DNA: TGTGCCAGCAGTCTTACGGGGGATAATCAGCCCCAGCATTTT.

This chain links TRBV28 with TRBJ1-4; D call uncertain. The V gene lost 5 bases and the J gene lost 7 bases, with 17 bases spanning the gap. The CDR3 loop spans 15 amino acids. CDR1 MDHEN and CDR2 SYDVKM come from the germline V gene. The CDR3 sequence: CASSPLRVRGEKLFF. CDR3 nucleotide sequence: TGTGCCAGCAGTCCCCTTCGTGTCCGAGGTGAAAAACTGTTTTTT.

V is TRBV7-9 and J is TRBJ1-5, with 9 bases matching TRBD1. The CDR3 totals 16 residues. Trimming removed 5 bases from V and 7 bases from J; junction bases left unmatched: 12. Germline lookup yields CDR1 SEHNR and CDR2 FQNEAQ (reference sequence). The CDR3 loop is CASSRSGQGLDQPQHF. In DNA form, the CDR3 reads TGTGCCAGCAGCCGGTCGGGACAGGGTTTAGACCAGCCCCAGCATTTT.

The V and J genes are TRBV6-5 and TRBJ2-2; TRBD2 matches at 11 bases. V was clipped by 6 bases and J by 5 bases; unmatched bases: 5. Germline-derived CDR1 and CDR2 are MNHEY and SVGAGI. The length of the CDR3 is 15 residues. CDR3 loop: CASRKLAGVTGELFF. The CDR3 nucleotides read TGTGCCAGCAGGAAACTAGCGGGAGTTACCGGGGAGCTGTTTTTT.

This clone has just one count. V and J are TRBV6-1 and TRBJ2-1; TRBD1 matches at 7 bases. J gave up 4 bases and V 10 bases, and 7 bases lay outside the gene matches. Germline CDR1 and CDR2: MNHNS and SASEGT. The CDR3 is 13 residues long. The chain's CDR3 is CANRDSLYNEQFF. The CDR3 coding sequence is TGTGCCAACCGGGACAGCCTTTACAATGAGCAGTTCTTC.

V is TRBV9 and J is TRBJ2-3; the match to TRBD1 covers 8 bases. Losses at the gene ends were 3 bases for V and 3 bases for J; bases not matched to a gene: 9. Germline-derived CDR1 and CDR2 are SGDLS and YYNGEE. This CDR3 spans 16 amino acids. CDR3 DNA sequence: TGTGCCAGCAGCGCCGGGACAGGTTGGGGAACAGATACGCAGTATTTT. Encoded protein: CASSAGTGWGTDTQYF.

This clone was seen only once. Here the CDR3 reads CASSPYRRDRGWEPQHF. In DNA, the CDR3 is TGTGCCAGCAGCCCATACCGCCGGGACAGGGGATGGGAGCCCCAGCATTTT. The rearrangement joins TRBV7-9 to TRBJ1-5; 10 nucleotides align to TRBD1. Germline CDR1 and CDR2: SEHNR and FQNEAQ (reference sequence). The V gene end was trimmed by 5 bases and the J gene end by 8 bases; junction bases not matched to a gene: 15. The CDR3 totals 17 residues.

This clone was found once. V is TRBV9 and J is TRBJ2-7; 12 nucleotides align to TRBD2. Germline CDR1 SGDLS, CDR2 YYNGEE. The J segment lost 7 bases and the V segment lost 3 bases, leaving 8 bases of the junction unmatched. This CDR3 has 15 amino acids. The CDR3 nucleotides read TGTGCCAGCAGCGCCGGACTAGCGGGATTCGGGGAGCAGTACTTC. It is translated as CASSAGLAGFGEQYF. The full variable domain, with the rest looked up from reference TRBV9 and TRBJ2-7, is DSGVTQTPKHLITATGQRVTLRCSPRSGDLSVYWYQQSLDQGLQFLIQYYNGEERAKGNILERFSAQQFPDLHSELNLSSLELGDSALYFCASSAGLAGFGEQYFGPGTRLTVT.

This chain connects TRBV15 to TRBJ2-5; D unresolved. The germline CDR1 and CDR2 sequences are LNHNV and YYDKDF (reference sequence). Deletions cut 5 bases from V and 0 bases from J, with 13 bases between. The CDR3 consists of 15 residues. CDR3 nucleotides: TGTGCCACCAGCGGTCCGGCGACACACCAAGAGACCCAGTACTTC. Encoded protein: CATSGPATHQETQYF.

V gene TRBV5-1 combines with J gene TRBJ2-2; 10 nucleotides match TRBD2. Germline CDR1 SGHRS, CDR2 YFSETQ. CDR3 length: 15 amino acids. Unmatched junction bases numbered 9, after V lost 8 bases and J lost 5 bases. The CDR3, as DNA: TGCGCCAGTACTCTAGCGGGAGCCCGAACCGGGGAGCTGTTTTTT. Encoded protein: CASTLAGARTGELFF.

This chain joins TRBV14 and TRBJ2-7; D is possibly TRBD2 (5 bases). Per the germline V gene, CDR1 is SGHDN and CDR2 is FVKESK. V lost 4 bases and J 0 bases, leaving 13 bases between the germline ends. This CDR3 has 15 residues. The CDR3 nucleotides are TGTGCCAGCAGCCTCGGAGTAGGGAGCTCCTACGAGCAGTACTTC. Encoded protein: CASSLGVGSSYEQYF.

For this clone: Distinct nucleotide sequences in the sample also encode this CDR3. This rearrangement joins TRBV5-1 to TRBJ2-5, with no clear D. Germline values: CDR1 SGHRS, CDR2 YFSETQ. The CDR3 covers 14 residues. Trimming took off 0 bases at V and 1 base at J, with 7 bases between the two ends. CDR3 sequence reads: CASSLGQIQETQYF. CDR3 DNA: TGCGCCAGCAGCTTGGGTCAGATCCAAGAGACCCAGTACTTC.